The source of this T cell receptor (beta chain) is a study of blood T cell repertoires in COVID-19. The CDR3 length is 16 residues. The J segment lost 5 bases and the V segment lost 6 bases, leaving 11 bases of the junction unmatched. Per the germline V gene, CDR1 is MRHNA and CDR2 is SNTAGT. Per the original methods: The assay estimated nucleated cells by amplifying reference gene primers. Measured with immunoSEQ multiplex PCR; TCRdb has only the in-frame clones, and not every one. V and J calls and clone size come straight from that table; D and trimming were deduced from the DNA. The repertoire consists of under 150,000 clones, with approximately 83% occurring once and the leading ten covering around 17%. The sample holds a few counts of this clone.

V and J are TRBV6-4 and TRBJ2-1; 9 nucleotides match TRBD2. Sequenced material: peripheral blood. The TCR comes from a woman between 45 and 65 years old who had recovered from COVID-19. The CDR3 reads CASSRNVAGANNEQFF. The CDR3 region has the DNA TGTGCCAGCAGCCGCAACGTAGCGGGGGCCAACAATGAGCAGTTCTTC.